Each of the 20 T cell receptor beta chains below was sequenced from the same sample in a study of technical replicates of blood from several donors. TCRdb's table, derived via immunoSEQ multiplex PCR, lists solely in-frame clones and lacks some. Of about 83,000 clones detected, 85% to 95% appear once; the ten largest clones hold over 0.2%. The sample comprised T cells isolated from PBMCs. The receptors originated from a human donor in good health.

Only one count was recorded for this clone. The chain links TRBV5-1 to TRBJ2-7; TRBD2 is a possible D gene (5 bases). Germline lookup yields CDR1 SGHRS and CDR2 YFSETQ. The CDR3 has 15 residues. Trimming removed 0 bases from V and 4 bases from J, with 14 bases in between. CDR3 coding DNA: TGCGCCAGCAGCTTGGCCACGGGGTCCCAATACGAGCAGTACTTC. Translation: CASSLATGSQYEQYF.

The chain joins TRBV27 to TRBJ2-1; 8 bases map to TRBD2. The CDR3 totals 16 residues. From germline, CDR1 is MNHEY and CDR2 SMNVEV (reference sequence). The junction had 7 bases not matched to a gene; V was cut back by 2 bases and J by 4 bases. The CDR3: CASSLGGGRSYNEQFF. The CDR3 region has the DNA TGTGCCAGCAGTTTAGGTGGCGGGAGGTCGTACAATGAGCAGTTCTTC.

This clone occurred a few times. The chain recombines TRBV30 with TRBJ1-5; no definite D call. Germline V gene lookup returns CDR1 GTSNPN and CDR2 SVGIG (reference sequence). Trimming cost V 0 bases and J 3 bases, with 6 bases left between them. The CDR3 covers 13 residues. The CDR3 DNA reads TGTGCCTGGAGTGTTCGGGTCAATCAGCCCCAGCATTTT. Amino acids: CAWSVRVNQPQHF.

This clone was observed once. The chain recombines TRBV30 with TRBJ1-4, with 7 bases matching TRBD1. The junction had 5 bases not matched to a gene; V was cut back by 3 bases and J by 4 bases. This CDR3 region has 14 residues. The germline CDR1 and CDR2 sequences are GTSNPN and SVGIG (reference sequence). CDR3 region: CAWSPGTVNEKLFF. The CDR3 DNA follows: TGTGCCTGGAGCCCCGGGACAGTTAATGAAAAACTGTTTTTT.

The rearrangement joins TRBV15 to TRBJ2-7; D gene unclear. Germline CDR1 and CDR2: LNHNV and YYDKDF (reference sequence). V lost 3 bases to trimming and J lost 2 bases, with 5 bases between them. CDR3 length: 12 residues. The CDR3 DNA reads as TGTGCCACCAGCAGTTCCACCTACGAGCAGTACTTC. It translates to CATSSSTYEQYF.

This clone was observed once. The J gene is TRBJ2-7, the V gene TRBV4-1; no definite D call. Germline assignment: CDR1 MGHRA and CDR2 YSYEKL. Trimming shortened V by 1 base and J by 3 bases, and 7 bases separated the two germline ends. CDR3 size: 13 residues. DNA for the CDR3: TGCGCCAGCAGCCAAGCGATACACTACGAGCAGTACTTC. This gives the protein CASSQAIHYEQYF.

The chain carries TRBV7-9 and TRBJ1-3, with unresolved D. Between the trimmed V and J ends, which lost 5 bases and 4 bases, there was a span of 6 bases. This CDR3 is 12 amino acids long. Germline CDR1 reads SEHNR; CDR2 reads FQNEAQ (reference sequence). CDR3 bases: TGTGCCAGCAGCCAGAGGGGAAACACCATATATTTT. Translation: CASSQRGNTIYF.

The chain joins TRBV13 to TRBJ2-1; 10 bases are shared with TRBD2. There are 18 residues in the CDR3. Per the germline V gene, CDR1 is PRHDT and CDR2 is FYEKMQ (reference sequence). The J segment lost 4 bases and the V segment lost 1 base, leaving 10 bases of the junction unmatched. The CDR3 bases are TGTGCCAGCAGCTTAGTGGGGGAAGCGGGAGGGGAATACAATGAGCAGTTCTTC. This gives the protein CASSLVGEAGGEYNEQFF.

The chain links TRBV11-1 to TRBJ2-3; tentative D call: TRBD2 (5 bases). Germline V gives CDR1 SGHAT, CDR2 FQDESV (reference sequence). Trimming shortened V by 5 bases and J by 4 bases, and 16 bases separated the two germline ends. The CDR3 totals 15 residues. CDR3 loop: CASSDEGLRADTQYF. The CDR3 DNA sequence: TGTGCCAGCAGCGACGAGGGTCTGAGGGCAGATACGCAGTATTTT.

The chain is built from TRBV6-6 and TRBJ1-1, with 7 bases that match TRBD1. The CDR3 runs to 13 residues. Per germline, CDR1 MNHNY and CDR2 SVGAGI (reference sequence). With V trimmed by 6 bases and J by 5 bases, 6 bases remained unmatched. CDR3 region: CASSTGAGTEAFF. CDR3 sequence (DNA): TGTGCCAGCAGCACAGGGGCAGGGACTGAAGCTTTCTTT.

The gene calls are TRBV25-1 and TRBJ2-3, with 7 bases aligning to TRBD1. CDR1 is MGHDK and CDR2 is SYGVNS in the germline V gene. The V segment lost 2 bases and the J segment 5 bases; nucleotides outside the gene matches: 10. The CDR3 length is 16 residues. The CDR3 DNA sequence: TGTGCCAGCAGTGAAGCCCCGGGACAGAGGAGAGATACGCAGTATTTT. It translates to CASSEAPGQRRDTQYF.

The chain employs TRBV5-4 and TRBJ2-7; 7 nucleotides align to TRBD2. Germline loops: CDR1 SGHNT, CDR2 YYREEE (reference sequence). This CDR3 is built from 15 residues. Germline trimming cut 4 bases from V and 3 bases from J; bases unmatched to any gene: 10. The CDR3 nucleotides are TGTGCCAGCAGCGAGGGAGGGGTGGGAATCTACGAGCAGTACTTC. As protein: CASSEGGVGIYEQYF.

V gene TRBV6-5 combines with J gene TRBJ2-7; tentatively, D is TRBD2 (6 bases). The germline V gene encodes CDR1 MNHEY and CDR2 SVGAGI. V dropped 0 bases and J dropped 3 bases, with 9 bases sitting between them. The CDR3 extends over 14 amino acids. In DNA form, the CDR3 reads TGTGCCAGCAGTTACTCCGGGACTGACTACGAGCAGTACTTC. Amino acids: CASSYSGTDYEQYF.

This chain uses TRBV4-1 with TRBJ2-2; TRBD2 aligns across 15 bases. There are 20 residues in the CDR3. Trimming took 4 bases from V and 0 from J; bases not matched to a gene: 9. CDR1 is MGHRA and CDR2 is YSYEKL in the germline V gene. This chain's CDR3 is CASSPIGLAGGPTNTGELFF. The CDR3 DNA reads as TGCGCCAGCAGCCCTATCGGACTAGCGGGAGGGCCCACGAACACCGGGGAGCTGTTTTTT.

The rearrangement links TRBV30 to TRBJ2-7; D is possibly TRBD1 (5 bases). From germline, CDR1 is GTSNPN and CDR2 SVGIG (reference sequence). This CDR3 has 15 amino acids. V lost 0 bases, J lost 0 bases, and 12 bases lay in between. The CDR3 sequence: CAWSVLAGNSYEQYF. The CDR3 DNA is TGTGCCTGGAGTGTACTCGCAGGGAACTCCTACGAGCAGTACTTC.

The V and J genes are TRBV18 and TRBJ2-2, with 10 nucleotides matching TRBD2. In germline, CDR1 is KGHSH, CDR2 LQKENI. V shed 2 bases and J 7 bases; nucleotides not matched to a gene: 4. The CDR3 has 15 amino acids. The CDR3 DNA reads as TGTGCCAGCTCACCAGGGACTAGCGTCGTCGGGGAGCTGTTTTTT. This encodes CASSPGTSVVGELFF.

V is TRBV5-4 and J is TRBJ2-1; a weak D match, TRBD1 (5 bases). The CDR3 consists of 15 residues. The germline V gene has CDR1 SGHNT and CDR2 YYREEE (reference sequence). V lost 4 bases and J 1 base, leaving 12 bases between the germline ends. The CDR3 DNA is TGTGCCAGCAGCCAGCCCAGGGTATCCTACAATGAGCAGTTCTTC. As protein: CASSQPRVSYNEQFF.

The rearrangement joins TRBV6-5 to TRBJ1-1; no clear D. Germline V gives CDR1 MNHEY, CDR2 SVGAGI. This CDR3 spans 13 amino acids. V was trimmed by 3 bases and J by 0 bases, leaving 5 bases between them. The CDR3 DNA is TGTGCCAGCAGTTATCAGGTGAACACTGAAGCTTTCTTT. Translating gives CASSYQVNTEAFF.

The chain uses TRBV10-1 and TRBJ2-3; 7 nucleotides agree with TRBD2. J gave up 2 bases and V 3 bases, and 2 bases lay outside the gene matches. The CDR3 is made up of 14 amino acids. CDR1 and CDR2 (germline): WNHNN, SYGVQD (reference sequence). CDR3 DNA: TGCGCCAGCAGTGACAGGGACTACACAGATACGCAGTATTTT. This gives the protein CASSDRDYTDTQYF.

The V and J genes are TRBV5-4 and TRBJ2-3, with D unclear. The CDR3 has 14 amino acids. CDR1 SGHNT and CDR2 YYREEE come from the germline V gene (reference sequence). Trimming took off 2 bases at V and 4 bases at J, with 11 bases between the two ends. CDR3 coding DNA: TGTGCCAGCAGCTTCGAGGCTAGTGCAGATACGCAGTATTTT. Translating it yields CASSFEASADTQYF.